This T cell receptor beta chain comes out of a study of graft-versus-host responses after intestinal transplantation. About the study: Induction using anti-thymocyte globulin, followed by tacrolimus and steroids for two to three years, was given to all recipients.

Study-level findings and limits: GvH clones appeared in recipient marrow, some first in ileum or blood.

The CDR3 runs to 14 residues. Germline lookup yields CDR1 MNHEY and CDR2 SVGAGI. V was cut by 2 bases and J by 1 base, with 8 bases left in between. Method: immunoSEQ multiplex PCR; TCRdb's copy keeps in-frame clones and lacks some. The table includes roughly 130,000 clones, around 90% detected once. A note on this clone: Antigen specificity is unknown.

V is TRBV6-5 and J is TRBJ2-5; D is undetermined. The sequence came from a human donor who received an intestinal transplant. The input for sequencing was unstimulated CD4+ T cells sorted from spleen or lymph node cells, taken before intestinal transplant. The CDR3 nucleotides read TGTGCCAGCAGTTACGGGTCGCGCCAAGAGACCCAGTACTTC. Translated: CASSYGSRQETQYF.